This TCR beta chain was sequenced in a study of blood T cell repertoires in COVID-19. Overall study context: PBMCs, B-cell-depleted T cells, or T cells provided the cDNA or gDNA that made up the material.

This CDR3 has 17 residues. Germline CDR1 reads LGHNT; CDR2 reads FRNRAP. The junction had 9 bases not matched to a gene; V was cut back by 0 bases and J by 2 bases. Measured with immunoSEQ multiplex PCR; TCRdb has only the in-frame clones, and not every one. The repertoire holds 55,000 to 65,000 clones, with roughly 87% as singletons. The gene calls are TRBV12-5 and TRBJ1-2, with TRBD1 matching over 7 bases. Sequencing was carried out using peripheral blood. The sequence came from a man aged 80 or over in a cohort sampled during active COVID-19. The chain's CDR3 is CASGLVLNPGGNYGYTF. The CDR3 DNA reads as TGTGCTAGTGGTTTGGTACTTAACCCAGGGGGGAACTATGGCTACACCTTC.